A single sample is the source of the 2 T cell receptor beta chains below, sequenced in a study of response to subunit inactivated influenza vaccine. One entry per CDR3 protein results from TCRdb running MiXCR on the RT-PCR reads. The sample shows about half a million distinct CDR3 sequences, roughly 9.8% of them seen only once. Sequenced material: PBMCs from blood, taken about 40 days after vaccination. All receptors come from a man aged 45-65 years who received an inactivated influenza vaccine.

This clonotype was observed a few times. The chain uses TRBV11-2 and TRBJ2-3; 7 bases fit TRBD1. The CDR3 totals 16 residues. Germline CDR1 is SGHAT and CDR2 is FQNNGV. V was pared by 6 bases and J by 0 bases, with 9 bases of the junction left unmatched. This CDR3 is CASSKGQLLSTDTQYF. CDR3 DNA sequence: TGTGCCAGCAGTAAGGGACAGCTACTTAGCACAGATACGCAGTATTTT.

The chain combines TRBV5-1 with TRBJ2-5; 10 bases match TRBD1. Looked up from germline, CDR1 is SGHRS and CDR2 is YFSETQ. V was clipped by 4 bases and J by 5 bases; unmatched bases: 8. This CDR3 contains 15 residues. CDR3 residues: CASSPGQGGSETQYF. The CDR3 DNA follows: TGCGCCAGCAGCCCAGGACAGGGGGGTTCGGAGACCCAGTACTTC. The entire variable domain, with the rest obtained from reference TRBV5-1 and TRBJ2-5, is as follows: KAGVTQTPRYLIKTRGQQVTLSCSPISGHRSVSWYQQTPGQGLQFLFEYFSETQRNKGNFPGRFSGRQFSNSRSEMNVSTLELGDSALYLCASSPGQGGSETQYFGPGTRLLVL.